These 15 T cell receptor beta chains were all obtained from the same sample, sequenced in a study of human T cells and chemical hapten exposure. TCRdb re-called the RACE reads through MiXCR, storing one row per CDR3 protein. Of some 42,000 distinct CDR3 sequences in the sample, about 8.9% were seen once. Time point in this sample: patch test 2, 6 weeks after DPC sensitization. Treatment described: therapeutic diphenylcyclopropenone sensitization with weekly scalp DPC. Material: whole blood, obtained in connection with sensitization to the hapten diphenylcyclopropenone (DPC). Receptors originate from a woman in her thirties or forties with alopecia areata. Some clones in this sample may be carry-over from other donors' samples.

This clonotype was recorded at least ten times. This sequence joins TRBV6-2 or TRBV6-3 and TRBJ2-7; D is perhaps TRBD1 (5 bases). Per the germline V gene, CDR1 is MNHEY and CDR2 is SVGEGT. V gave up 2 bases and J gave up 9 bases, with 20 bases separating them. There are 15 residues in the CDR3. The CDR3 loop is CASSYLDREGEGQYF. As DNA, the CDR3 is TGTGCCAGCAGTTACCTGGACCGCGAAGGGGAAGGGCAGTACTTC.

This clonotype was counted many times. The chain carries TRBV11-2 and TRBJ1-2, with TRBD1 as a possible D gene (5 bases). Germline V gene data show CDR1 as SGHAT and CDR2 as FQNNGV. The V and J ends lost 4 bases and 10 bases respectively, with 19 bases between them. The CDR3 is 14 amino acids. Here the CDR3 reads CASSSHSGTPIYTF. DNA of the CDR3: TGTGCCAGCAGCTCCCACTCCGGGACCCCCATCTACACCTTC.

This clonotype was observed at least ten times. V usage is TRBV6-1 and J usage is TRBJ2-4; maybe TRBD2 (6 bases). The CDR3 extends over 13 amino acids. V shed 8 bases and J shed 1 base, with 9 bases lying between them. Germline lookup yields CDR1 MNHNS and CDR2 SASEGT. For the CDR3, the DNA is TGTGCCAGCGCCGGGAGTGCCAAAAACATTCAGTACTTC. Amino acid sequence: CASAGSAKNIQYF.

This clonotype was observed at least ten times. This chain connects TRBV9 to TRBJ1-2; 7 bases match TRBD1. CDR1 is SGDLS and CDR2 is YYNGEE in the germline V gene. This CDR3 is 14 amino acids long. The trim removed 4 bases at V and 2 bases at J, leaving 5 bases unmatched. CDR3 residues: CASSLGTENYGYTF. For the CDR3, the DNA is TGTGCCAGCAGCCTAGGGACAGAGAACTATGGCTACACCTTC.

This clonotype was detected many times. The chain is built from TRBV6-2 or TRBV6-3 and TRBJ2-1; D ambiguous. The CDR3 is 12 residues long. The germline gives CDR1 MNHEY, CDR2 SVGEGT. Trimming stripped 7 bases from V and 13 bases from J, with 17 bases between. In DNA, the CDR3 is TGTGCCAGCACCCCCAGTCCCCAGAAACAGTTCTTC. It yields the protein CASTPSPQKQFF.

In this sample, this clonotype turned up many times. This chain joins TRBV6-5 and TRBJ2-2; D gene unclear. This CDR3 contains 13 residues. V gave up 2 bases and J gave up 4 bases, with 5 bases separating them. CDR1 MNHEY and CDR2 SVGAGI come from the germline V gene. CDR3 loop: CASSYVATGELFF. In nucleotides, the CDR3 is TGTGCCAGCAGTTACGTGGCCACCGGGGAGCTGTTTTTT.

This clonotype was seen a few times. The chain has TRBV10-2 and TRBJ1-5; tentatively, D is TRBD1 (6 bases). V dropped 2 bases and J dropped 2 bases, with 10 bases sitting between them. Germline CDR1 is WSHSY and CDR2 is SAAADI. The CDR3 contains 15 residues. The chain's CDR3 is CASSESSGGNQPQHF. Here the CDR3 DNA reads TGCGCCAGCAGTGAGAGTTCAGGGGGCAATCAGCCCCAGCATTTT.

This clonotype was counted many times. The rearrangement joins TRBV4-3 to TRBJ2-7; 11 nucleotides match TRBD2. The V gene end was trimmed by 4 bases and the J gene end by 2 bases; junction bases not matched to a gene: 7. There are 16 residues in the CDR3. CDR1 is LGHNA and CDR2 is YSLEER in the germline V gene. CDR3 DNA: TGCGCCAGCAGCCTAGCGACTAGCGGGGCGCCCTACGAGCAGTACTTC. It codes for CASSLATSGAPYEQYF.

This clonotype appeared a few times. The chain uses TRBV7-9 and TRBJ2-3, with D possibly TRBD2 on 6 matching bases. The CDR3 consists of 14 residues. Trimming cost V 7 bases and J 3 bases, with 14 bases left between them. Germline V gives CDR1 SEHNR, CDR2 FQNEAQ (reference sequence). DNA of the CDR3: TGTGCCAGCACCCGGGCAGGGAGGACAGATACGCAGTATTTT. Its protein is CASTRAGRTDTQYF.

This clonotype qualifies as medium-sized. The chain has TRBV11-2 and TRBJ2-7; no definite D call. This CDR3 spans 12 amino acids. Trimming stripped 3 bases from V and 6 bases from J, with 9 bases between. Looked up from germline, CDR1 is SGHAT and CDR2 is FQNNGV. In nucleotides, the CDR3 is TGTGCCAGCAGCTTTCAAATCACCGAGCAGTACTTC. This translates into CASSFQITEQYF.

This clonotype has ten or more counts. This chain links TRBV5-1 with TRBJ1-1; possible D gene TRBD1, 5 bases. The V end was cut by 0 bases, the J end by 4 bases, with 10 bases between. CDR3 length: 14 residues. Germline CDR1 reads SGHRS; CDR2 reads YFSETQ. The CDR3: CASSLGDRLTEAFF. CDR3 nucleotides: TGCGCCAGCAGCTTGGGGGACCGACTCACTGAAGCTTTCTTT.

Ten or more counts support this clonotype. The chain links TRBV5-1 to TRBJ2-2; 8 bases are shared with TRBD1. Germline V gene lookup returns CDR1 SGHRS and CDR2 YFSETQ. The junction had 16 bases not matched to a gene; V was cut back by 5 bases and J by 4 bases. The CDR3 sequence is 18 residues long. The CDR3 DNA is TGCGCCAGCAGGAAACAGGGGGTAGCGCGGATGGTCACCGGGGAGCTGTTTTTT. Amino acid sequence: CASRKQGVARMVTGELFF.

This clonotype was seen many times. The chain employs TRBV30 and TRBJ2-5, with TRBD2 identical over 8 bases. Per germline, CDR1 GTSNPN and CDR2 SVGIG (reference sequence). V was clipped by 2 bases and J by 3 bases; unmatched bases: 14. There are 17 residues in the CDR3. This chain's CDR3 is CAWSLVRSSGGKETQYF. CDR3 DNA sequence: TGTGCCTGGAGTCTTGTCCGATCGTCGGGGGGGAAAGAGACCCAGTACTTC.

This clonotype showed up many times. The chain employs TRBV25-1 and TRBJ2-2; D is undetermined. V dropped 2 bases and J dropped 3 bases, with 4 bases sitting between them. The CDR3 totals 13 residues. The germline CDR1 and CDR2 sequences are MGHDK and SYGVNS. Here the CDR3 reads CASSERDTGELFF. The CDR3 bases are TGTGCCAGCAGTGAAAGGGACACCGGGGAGCTGTTTTTT.

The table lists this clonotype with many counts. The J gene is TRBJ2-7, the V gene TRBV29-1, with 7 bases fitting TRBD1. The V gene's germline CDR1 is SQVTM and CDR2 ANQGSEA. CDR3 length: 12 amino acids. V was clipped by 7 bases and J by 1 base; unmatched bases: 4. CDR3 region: CSAHRGSYEQYF. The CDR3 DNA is TGCAGCGCACACAGGGGATCCTACGAGCAGTACTTC.